This TCR beta chain is drawn from a study of T-cell memory formation after mild COVID-19. General study findings and limits: Researchers could not confirm that second-wave clones peaking on day 37 targeted SARS-CoV-2.

As regards this clonotype: What it recognizes is unknown.

TCRdb fed the 5' RACE reads into MiXCR, producing one record per CDR3 protein. The sample has some 200,000 distinct CDR3 sequences; more than 8% are singletons. CDR1 LGHNA and CDR2 YSLEER come from the germline V gene. V gave up 1 base and J gave up 5 bases; unmatched junction bases: 3. The CDR3 has 15 residues. The sequence derives from a man aged 18 to 30 who had mild COVID-19 (a few samples of this study predate the infection). Cell type and time point are not known. Material for sequencing was PBMCs or a T cell subset sorted from them (not recorded which). This chain links TRBV4-3 with TRBJ2-1; 9 nucleotides match TRBD1. The CDR3 DNA sequence: TGCGCCAGCAGCCAAGGTTGGACAGGGGACAATGAGCAGTTCTTC. This encodes CASSQGWTGDNEQFF.